A selection of T cell receptor beta chains follows, all from one sample in a study of blood T cell repertoires in COVID-19. Libraries were prepared by immunoSEQ multiplex PCR; TCRdb keeps only in-frame clonotypes and omits some of them. Among a few hundred thousand clones listed, 84% were seen once. Sequenced material: PBMCs or T cells enriched from blood (not recorded which). Receptor source: a man between 25 and 39 years old with acute COVID-19. CDR3s include the opening cysteine and the closing phenylalanine or tryptophan. Each record gives: D gene, V gene, clone size, J gene, CDR3 protein, CDR3 DNA. A D gene is named only where the DNA matches it firmly. Size tells how often a clone was seen (once, few, many) or the class of an expanded clone, and some rows leave it out.

D: -; V: TRBV7-8; size: -; J: TRBJ1-2; CDR3: CASSPRSGDHGYTF; DNA: TGTGCCAGCAGCCCGCGGTCCGGGGATCATGGCTACACCTTC
D: TRBD1; V: TRBV18; size: -; J: TRBJ1-5; CDR3: CASSPTQGDQPQHF; DNA: TGTGCCAGCTCACCCACGCAGGGGGATCAGCCCCAGCATTTT
D: -; V: TRBV3-1/TRBV3-2; size: -; J: TRBJ1-1; CDR3: CASTLGLQGGTEAFF; DNA: TGTGCCAGCACCCTGGGGTTACAGGGTGGGACTGAAGCTTTCTTT
D: -; V: TRBV10-3; size: -; J: TRBJ2-5; CDR3: CAIRNPPGETQYF; DNA: TGTGCCATCAGGAATCCCCCCGGAGAGACCCAGTACTTC
D: TRBD2; V: TRBV6-4; size: -; J: TRBJ2-1; CDR3: CASSEASGSYNEQFF; DNA: TGTGCCAGCAGTGAGGCTAGCGGATCCTACAATGAGCAGTTCTTC
D: -; V: TRBV19; size: -; J: TRBJ2-5; CDR3: CASSQFPETQYF; DNA: TGTGCCAGTAGTCAGTTCCCAGAGACCCAGTACTTC
D: -; V: TRBV7-2; size: -; J: TRBJ1-4; CDR3: CASSRGGPNEKLFF; DNA: TGTGCCAGCAGCCGGGGGGGCCCGAATGAAAAACTGTTTTTT
D: -; V: TRBV6-5; size: -; J: TRBJ2-1; CDR3: CASSYGDFPPSEQFF; DNA: TGTGCCAGCAGTTACGGCGACTTCCCCCCCTCTGAGCAGTTCTTC
D: -; V: TRBV4-2; size: -; J: TRBJ1-1; CDR3: CASSPTMEGTEAFF; DNA: TGTGCCAGCAGCCCAACAATGGAGGGCACTGAAGCTTTCTTT
D: TRBD1; V: TRBV28; size: -; J: TRBJ1-4; CDR3: CASSTWTGGEKLFF; DNA: TGTGCCAGCAGTACCTGGACAGGGGGGGAAAAACTGTTTTTT
D: -; V: TRBV11-3; size: -; J: TRBJ2-5; CDR3: CASSRGGSAQETQYF; DNA: TGTGCCAGCAGCCGAGGGGGATCGGCCCAAGAGACCCAGTACTTC
D: -; V: TRBV24-1; size: -; J: TRBJ2-1; CDR3: CATSDWSGNEQFF; DNA: TGTGCCACCAGTGATTGGAGCGGGAATGAGCAGTTCTTC
D: -; V: TRBV7-3; size: -; J: TRBJ1-6; CDR3: CASSLTGFGNSPLHF; DNA: TGTGCCAGCAGCTTAACAGGATTCGGGAATTCACCCCTCCACTTT
D: -; V: TRBV4-3; size: once; J: TRBJ1-4; CDR3: CASSRRAETTGEKLFF; DNA: TGCGCCAGCAGCCGCCGAGCGGAGACTACGGGTGAAAAACTGTTTTTT
D: TRBD1; V: TRBV9; size: -; J: TRBJ1-3; CDR3: CASSAHLQGANSGNTIYF; DNA: TGTGCCAGCAGCGCCCATCTCCAGGGGGCAAACTCTGGAAACACCATATATTTT
D: -; V: TRBV19; size: -; J: TRBJ1-2; CDR3: CASNIGLAGYTF; DNA: TGTGCCAGTAATATAGGGCTGGCTGGCTACACCTTC
D: TRBD2; V: TRBV19; size: -; J: TRBJ2-1; CDR3: CASTSGTYNEQFF; DNA: TGTGCCAGTACTAGCGGGACCTACAATGAGCAGTTCTTC
D: -; V: TRBV4-2; size: -; J: TRBJ1-3; CDR3: CASSQAHRHDGNTIYF; DNA: TGTGCCAGCAGCCAAGCCCACAGACACGACGGAAACACCATATATTTT